This T cell receptor (beta chain) stems from a study of radiotherapy plus CTLA-4 blockade in lung cancer. The J segment lost 9 bases and the V segment lost 5 bases, leaving 9 bases of the junction unmatched. The CDR3 is 14 amino acids. The germline gives CDR1 SGHDN, CDR2 FVKESK. On this clone itself: Its target is unknown.

Regarding the study as a whole: Some TCR clones had been derived from tumors. These clones expanded in peripheral blood after radiotherapy plus ipilimumab.

Repertoires were generated with immunoSEQ multiplex PCR, while TCRdb's copy carries only in-frame clones and drops some. The sample comprises 56,000 or so clones, 65% to 80% of which are singletons, and roughly 3.2% rests with the top ten. The rearrangement uses TRBV14 and TRBJ2-5; 10 bases line up with TRBD1. The sequence came from a human donor with non-small cell lung cancer who had a partial response to radiotherapy plus ipilimumab. Sample: peripheral blood, taken from a patient treated with radiotherapy plus ipilimumab. CDR3: CASSRDRGLTAQYF. CDR3 sequence (DNA): TGTGCCAGCAGCAGAGACAGGGGGCTTACGGCCCAGTACTTC.